This T cell receptor beta chain appears in the sequencing data of a study of blood T cell repertoires in COVID-19. Background on the study: Acute and convalescent COVID-19 specimens originated in the United States, Italy and Spain. PBMCs, B-cell-depleted T cells, or T cells were the source of the cDNA or gDNA that made up the material.

Only in-frame clones appear in the TCRdb table, and some are missing; sequencing was by immunoSEQ multiplex PCR. The sample lists more than 150,000 clones, approximately 91% occurring once. There are 12 residues in the CDR3. Germline CDR1 SNHLY, CDR2 FYNNEI. Trimming removed 0 bases at V and 15 bases at J, with 12 bases between. The V and J genes are TRBV2 and TRBJ2-1, with D perhaps TRBD2 (6 bases). The sample consisted of peripheral blood. The TCR originated in a woman aged 70-85 years with acute or convalescent COVID-19. CDR3: CASSEAGGYVFF. CDR3 sequence (DNA): TGTGCCAGCAGTGAAGCGGGGGGTTACGTGTTCTTC.